This TCR beta chain was recorded in a study of blood T cell repertoires in COVID-19. Trimming stripped 5 bases from V and 2 bases from J, with 10 bases between. This CDR3 has 13 residues. Germline lookup yields CDR1 SNHLY and CDR2 FYNNEI. Here immunoSEQ multiplex PCR was the method, and the copy in TCRdb shows in-frame clones only, minus some. Of 40,000 to 50,000 clones listed, 85% to 90% are singletons. The chain joins TRBV2 to TRBJ2-7; a weak D match, TRBD1 (5 bases). Sequencing was carried out using peripheral blood. This receptor was obtained from a human donor in a cohort sampled during active COVID-19. CDR3 sequence (DNA): TGTGCCAGCAGTCAGCAGGGCCCCTACGAGCAGTACTTC. Amino acids: CASSQQGPYEQYF.